The clone carrying this TCR beta chain was detected many times. The junction differs from germline at one of its ends, possibly a read error. The V gene's germline CDR1 is SEHNR and CDR2 FQNEAQ (reference sequence). This CDR3 has 16 amino acids. One entry per CDR3 protein results from TCRdb running MiXCR on the 5' RACE reads. The data contain some 560,000 distinct CDR3 sequences, around 9.6% of them singletons. The data belong to a study of identical twins. In addition, the sample was reused for a study of yellow fever vaccine responses in identical twins.

This receptor was taken from a woman under 30 in good health. Source material: PBMCs. This rearrangement joins TRBV7-9 to TRBJ2-2; the D is unclear. In DNA form, the CDR3 reads TGTGCAAGCAGCTTACCCAGAGGAGTGGACACCGGGGAGCTGTTTTTT. This codes for CASSLPRGVDTGELFF.